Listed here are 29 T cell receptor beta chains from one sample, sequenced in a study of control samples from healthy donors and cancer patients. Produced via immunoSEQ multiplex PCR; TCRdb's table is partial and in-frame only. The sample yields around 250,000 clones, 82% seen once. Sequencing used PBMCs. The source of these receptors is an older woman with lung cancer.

CDR3 amino acids: CASSLAYPVSGDYEQYF. The DNA for the CDR3 is TGTGCCAGCAGCTTAGCATACCCGGTTAGCGGAGACTACGAGCAGTACTTC. The chain uses TRBV7-9 and TRBJ2-7; TRBD2 might be the D (6 bases). CDR1 and CDR2 (germline): SEHNR, FQNEAQ (reference sequence). The germline V and J ends were trimmed by 0 bases and 3 bases, with 18 bases remaining between them. The CDR3 length is 17 residues.

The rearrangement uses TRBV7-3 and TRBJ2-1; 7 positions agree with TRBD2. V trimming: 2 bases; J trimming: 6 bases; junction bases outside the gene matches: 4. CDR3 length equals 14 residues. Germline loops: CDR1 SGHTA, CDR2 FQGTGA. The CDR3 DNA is TGTGCCAGCAGCTTAGCGGGAGCTCTCAATGAGCAGTTCTTC. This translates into CASSLAGALNEQFF.

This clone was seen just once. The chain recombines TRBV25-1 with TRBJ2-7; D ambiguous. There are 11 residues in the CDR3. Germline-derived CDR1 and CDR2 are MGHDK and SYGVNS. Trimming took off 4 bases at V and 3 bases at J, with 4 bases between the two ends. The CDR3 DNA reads TGTGCCAGCAGTGGTTTCTACGAGCAGTACTTC. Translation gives CASSGFYEQYF.

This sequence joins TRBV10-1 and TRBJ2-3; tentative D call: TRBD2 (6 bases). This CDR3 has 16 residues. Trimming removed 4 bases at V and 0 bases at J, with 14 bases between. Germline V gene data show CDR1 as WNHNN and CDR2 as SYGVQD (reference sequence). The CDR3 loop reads CASSGSRTTSTDTQYF. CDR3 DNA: TGCGCCAGCAGTGGTAGCCGGACTACTAGCACAGATACGCAGTATTTT.

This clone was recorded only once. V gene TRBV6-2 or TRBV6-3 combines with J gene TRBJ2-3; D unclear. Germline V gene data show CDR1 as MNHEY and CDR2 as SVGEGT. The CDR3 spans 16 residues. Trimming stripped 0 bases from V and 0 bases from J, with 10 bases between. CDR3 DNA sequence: TGTGCCAGCAGTTACTCGGGCTCACCTAGCACAGATACGCAGTATTTT. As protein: CASSYSGSPSTDTQYF.

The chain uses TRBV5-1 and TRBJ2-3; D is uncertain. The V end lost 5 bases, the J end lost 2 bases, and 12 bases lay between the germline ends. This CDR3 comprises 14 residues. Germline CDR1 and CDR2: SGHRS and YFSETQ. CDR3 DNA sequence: TGCGCCAGCAGTAAAAGTGACCACACAGATACGCAGTATTTT. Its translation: CASSKSDHTDTQYF.

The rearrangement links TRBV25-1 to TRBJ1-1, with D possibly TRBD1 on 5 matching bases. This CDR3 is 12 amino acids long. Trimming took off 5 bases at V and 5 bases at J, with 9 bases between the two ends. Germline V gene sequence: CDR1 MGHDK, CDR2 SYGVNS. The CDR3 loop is CASSFGGTEAFF. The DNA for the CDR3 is TGTGCCAGCAGTTTCGGGGGGACTGAAGCTTTCTTT.

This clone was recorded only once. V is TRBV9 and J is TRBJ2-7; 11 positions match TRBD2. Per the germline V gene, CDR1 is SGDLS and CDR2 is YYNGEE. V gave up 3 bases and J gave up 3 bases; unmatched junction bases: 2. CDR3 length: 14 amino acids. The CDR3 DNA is TGTGCCAGCAGCGAAACTAGCGGGAGCTACGAGCAGTACTTC. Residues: CASSETSGSYEQYF.

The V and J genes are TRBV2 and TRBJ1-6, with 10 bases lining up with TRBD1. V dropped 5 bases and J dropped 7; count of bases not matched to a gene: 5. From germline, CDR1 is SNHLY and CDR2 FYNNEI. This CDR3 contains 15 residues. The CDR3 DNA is TGTGCCAGCAGTAGGGGACAGGGGACCAATTCACCCCTCCACTTT. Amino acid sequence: CASSRGQGTNSPLHF.

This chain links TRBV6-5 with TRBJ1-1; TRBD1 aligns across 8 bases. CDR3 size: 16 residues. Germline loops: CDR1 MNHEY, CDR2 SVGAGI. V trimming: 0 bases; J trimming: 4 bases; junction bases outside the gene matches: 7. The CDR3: CASSYSVRGRGTEAFF. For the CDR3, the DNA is TGTGCCAGCAGTTACTCCGTCAGGGGGCGAGGCACTGAAGCTTTCTTT.

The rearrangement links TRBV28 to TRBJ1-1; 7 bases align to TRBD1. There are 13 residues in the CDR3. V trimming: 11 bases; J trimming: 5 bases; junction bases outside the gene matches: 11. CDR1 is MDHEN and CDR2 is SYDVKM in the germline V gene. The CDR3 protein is CAGARQGSTEAFF. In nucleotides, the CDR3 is TGTGCCGGGGCCCGACAGGGCTCGACTGAAGCTTTCTTT.

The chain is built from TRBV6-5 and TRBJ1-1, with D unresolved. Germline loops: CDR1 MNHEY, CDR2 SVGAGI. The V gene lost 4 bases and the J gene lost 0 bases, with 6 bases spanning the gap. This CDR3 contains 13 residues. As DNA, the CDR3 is TGTGCCAGCAGTTCTTTTCTGAACACTGAAGCTTTCTTT. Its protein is CASSSFLNTEAFF.

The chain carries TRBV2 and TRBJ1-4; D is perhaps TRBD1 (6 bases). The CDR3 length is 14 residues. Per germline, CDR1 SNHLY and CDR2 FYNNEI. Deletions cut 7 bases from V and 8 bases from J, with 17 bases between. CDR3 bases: TGTGCCAGCACCCGCCTAACAGGGAGCGAAAAACTGTTTTTT. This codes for CASTRLTGSEKLFF.

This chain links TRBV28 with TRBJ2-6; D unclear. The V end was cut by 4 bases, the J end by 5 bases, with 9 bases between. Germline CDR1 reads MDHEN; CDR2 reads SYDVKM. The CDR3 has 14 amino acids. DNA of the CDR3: TGTGCCAGCAGTTCACCGACTTGGGCCAACGTCCTGACTTTC. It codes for CASSSPTWANVLTF.

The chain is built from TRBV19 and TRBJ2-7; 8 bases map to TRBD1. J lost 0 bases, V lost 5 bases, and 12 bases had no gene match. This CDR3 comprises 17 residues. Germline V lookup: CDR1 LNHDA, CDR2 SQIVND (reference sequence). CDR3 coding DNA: TGTGCCAGTAGTCAAGGAGGGACAGGCGATAGCTCCTACGAGCAGTACTTC. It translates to CASSQGGTGDSSYEQYF. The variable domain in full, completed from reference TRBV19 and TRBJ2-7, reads DGGITQSPKYLFRKEGQNVTLSCEQNLNHDAMYWYRQDPGQGLRLIYYSQIVNDFQKGDIAEGYSVSREKKESFPLTVTSAQKNPTAFYLCASSQGGTGDSSYEQYFGPGTRLTVT.

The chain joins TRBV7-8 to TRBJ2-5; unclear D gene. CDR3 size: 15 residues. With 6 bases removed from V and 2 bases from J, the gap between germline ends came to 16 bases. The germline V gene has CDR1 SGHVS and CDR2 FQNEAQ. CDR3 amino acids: CASRKAGFGQETQYF. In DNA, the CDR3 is TGTGCCAGCAGGAAGGCAGGTTTTGGGCAAGAGACCCAGTACTTC.

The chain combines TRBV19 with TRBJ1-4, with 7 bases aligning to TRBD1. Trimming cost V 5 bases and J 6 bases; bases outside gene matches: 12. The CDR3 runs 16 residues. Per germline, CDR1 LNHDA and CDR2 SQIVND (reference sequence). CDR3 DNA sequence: TGTGCCAGTAGTGCCCAAGGGGCAGGACAGGATGAAAAACTGTTTTTT. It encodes CASSAQGAGQDEKLFF.

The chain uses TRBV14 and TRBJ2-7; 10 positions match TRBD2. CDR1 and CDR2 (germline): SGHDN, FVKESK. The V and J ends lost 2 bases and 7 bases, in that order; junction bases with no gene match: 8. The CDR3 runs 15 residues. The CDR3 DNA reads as TGTGCCAGCAGCCAACCAGCGGGAGGGCCAGAAGAGCAGTACTTC. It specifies CASSQPAGGPEEQYF.

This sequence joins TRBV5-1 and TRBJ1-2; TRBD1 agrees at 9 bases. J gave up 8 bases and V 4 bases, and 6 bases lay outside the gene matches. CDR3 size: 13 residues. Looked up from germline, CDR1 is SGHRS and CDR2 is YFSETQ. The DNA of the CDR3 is TGCGCCAGCAGCGCGGGACAGGGTGGGGGCTACACCTTC. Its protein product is CASSAGQGGGYTF.

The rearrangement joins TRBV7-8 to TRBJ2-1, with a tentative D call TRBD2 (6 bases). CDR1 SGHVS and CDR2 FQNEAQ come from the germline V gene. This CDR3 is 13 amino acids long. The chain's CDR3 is CAAGPSEDNEQFF. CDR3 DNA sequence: TGTGCAGCCGGGCCTAGCGAGGACAATGAGCAGTTCTTC.

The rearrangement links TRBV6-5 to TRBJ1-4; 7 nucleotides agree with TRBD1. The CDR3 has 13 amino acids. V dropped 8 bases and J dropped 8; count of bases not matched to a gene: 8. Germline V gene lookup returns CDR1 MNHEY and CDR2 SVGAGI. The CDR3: CASREQGSEKLFF. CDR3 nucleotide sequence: TGTGCCAGCCGAGAACAGGGGTCAGAAAAACTGTTTTTT.

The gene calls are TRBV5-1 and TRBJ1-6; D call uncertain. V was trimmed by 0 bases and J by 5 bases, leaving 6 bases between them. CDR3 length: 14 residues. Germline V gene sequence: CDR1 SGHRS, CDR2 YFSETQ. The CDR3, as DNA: TGCGCCAGCAGCTTGGAATTCGATAATTCACCCCTCCACTTT. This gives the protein CASSLEFDNSPLHF. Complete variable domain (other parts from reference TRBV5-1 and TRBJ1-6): KAGVTQTPRYLIKTRGQQVTLSCSPISGHRSVSWYQQTPGQGLQFLFEYFSETQRNKGNFPGRFSGRQFSNSRSEMNVSTLELGDSALYLCASSLEFDNSPLHFGNGTRLTVT.

The CDR3 sequence is CASSLGVNEKLFF. CDR3 coding DNA: TGTGCCAGCAGCTTAGGAGTAAATGAAAAACTGTTTTTT. The chain recombines TRBV7-9 with TRBJ1-4, with D hard to call. Trimming took 1 base from V and 5 from J, leaving 5 bases between them. Looked up from germline, CDR1 is SEHNR and CDR2 is FQNEAQ (reference sequence). The length of the CDR3 is 13 residues.

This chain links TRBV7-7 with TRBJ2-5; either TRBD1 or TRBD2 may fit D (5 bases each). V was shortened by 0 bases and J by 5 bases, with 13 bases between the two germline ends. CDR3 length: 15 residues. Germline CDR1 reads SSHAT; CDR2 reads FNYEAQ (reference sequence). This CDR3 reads CASSLAWGIGETQYF. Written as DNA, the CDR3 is TGTGCCAGCAGCTTAGCCTGGGGGATCGGGGAGACCCAGTACTTC.

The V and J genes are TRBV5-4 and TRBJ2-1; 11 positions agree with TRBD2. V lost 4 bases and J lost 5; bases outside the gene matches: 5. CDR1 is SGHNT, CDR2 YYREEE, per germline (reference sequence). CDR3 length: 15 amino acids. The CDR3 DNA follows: TGTGCCAGCAGCAATAGCGGGGGGGCCAACAATGAGCAGTTCTTC. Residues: CASSNSGGANNEQFF.

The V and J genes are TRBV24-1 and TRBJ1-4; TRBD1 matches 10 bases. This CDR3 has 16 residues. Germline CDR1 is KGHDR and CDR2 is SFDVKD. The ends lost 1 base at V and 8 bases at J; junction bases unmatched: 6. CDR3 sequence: CATSDFRPGQGEKLFF. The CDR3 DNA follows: TGTGCCACCAGTGATTTTCGGCCGGGACAGGGGGAAAAACTGTTTTTT.

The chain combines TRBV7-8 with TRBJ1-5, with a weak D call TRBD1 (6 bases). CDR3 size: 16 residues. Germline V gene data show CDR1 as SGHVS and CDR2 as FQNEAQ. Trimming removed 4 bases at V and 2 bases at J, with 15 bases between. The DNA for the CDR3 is TGTGCCAGCAGCTCAATAGGGGGTCTGGGCAATCAGCCCCAGCATTTT. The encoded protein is CASSSIGGLGNQPQHF.

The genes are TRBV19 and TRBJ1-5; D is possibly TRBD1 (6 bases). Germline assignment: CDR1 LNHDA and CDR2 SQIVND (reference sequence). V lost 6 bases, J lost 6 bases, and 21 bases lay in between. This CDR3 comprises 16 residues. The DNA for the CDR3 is TGTGCCAGTAGCCAAGACAGGCTAATTGCCCCTCAGCCCCAGCATTTT. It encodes CASSQDRLIAPQPQHF.

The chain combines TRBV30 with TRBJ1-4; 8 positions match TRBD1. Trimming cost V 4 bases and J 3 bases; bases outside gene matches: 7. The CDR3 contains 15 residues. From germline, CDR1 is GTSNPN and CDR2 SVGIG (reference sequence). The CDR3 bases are TGTGCCTGGACTCGACAGGGGACGGCTAATGAAAAACTGTTTTTT. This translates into CAWTRQGTANEKLFF.